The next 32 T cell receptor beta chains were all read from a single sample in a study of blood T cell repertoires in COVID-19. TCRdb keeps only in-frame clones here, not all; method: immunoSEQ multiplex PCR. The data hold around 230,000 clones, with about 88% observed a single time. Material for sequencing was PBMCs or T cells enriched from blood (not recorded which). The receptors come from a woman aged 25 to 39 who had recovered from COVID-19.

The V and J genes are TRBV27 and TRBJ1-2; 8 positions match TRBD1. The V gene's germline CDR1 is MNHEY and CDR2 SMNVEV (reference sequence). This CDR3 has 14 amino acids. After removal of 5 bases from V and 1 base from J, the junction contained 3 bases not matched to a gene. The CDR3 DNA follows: TGTGCCAGCAGTGGACAGGGAAATAACTATGGCTACACCTTC. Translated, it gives CASSGQGNNYGYTF.

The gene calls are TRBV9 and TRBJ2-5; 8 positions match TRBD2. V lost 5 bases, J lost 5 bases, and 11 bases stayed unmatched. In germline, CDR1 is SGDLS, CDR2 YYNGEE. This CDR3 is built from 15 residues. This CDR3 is CASSSSGAPAETQYF. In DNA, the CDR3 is TGTGCCAGCAGTAGTAGCGGGGCGCCCGCGGAGACCCAGTACTTC.

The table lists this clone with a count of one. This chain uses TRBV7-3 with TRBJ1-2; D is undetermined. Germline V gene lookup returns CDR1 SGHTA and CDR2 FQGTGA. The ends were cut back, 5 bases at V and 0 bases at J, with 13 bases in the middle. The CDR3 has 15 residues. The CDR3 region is CASSPSGGPNYGYTF. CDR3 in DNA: TGTGCCAGCAGCCCCAGCGGAGGGCCTAACTATGGCTACACCTTC.

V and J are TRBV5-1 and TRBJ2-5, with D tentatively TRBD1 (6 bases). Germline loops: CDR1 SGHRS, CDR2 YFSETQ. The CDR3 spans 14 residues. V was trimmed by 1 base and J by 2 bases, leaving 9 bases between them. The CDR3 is CASSLRTEQETQYF. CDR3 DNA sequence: TGCGCCAGCAGCTTGAGGACAGAACAAGAGACCCAGTACTTC.

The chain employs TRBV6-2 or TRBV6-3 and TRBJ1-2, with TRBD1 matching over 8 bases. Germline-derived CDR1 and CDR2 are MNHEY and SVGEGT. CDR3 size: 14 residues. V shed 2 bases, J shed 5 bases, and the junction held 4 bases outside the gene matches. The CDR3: CASSYLDRAYGYTF. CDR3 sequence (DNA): TGTGCCAGCAGTTACCTGGACAGGGCTTATGGCTACACCTTC.

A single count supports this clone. The CDR3 DNA reads TGTGCCAGCAGCTCCCCACTAGCGGGGGGTGGGGAGCAGTACTTC. It yields the protein CASSSPLAGGGEQYF. The chain employs TRBV13 and TRBJ2-7; 12 bases are shared with TRBD2. Germline V lookup: CDR1 PRHDT, CDR2 FYEKMQ (reference sequence). V lost 4 bases and J lost 7; bases outside the gene matches: 8. This CDR3 spans 15 amino acids.

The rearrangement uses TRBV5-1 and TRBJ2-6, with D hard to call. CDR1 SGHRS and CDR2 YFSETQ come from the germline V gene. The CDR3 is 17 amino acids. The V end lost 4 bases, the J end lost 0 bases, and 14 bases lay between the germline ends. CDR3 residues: CASSPHHELSGANVLTF. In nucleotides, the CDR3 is TGCGCCAGCAGCCCCCACCACGAGCTCTCTGGGGCCAACGTCCTGACTTTC.

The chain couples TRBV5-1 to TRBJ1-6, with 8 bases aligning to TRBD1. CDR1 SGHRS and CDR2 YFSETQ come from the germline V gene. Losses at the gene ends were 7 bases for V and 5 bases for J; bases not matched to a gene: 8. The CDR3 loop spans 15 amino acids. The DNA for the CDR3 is TGCGCCAGCCAACTGGGACAGGCTAATAATTCACCCCTCCACTTT. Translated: CASQLGQANNSPLHF.

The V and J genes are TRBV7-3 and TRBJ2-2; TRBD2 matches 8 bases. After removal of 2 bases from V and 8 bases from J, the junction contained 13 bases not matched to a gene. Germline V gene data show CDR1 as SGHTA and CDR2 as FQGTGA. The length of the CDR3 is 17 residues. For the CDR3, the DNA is TGTGCCAGCAGCTTACTAATAGCGGGGCGGCCCGAGGGGGAGCTGTTTTTT. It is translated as CASSLLIAGRPEGELFF.

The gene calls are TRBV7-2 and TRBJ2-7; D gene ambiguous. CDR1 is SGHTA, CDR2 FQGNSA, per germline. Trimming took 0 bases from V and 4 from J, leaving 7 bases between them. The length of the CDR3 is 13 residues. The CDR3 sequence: CASSLALTYEQYF. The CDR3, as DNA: TGTGCCAGCAGCTTAGCGCTAACTTACGAGCAGTACTTC. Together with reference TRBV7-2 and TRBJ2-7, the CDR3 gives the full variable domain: GAGVSQSPSNKVTEKGKDVELRCDPISGHTALYWYRQSLGQGLEFLIYFQGNSAPDKSGLPSDRFSAERTGGSVSTLTIQRTQQEDSAVYLCASSLALTYEQYFGPGTRLTVT.

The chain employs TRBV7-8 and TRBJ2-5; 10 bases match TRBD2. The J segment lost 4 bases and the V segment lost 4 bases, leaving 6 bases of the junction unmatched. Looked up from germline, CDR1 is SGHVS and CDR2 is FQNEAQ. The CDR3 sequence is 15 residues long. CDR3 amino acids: CASSSSGGATETQYF. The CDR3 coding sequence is TGTGCCAGCAGCTCGAGCGGGGGGGCGACAGAGACCCAGTACTTC.

The CDR3 sequence: CASSEFARGETQYF. Here the CDR3 DNA reads TGTGCCAGCAGTGAATTCGCCAGGGGGGAGACCCAGTACTTC. The chain employs TRBV25-1 and TRBJ2-5, with TRBD1 matching over 7 bases. CDR1 MGHDK and CDR2 SYGVNS come from the germline V gene. V lost 1 base and J lost 5; bases outside the gene matches: 4. The CDR3 length is 14 residues.

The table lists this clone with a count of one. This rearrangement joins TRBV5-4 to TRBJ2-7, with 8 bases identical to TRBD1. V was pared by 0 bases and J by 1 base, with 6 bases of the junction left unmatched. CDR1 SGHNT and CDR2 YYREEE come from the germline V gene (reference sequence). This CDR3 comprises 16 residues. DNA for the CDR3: TGTGCCAGCAGCTTGGGCCCCGGGACAGGATCCTACGAGCAGTACTTC. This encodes CASSLGPGTGSYEQYF.

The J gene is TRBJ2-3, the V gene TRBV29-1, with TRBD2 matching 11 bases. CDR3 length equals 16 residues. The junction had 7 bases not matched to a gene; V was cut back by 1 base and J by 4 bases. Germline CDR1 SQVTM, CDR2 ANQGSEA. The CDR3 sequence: CSVEGGVAGGPDTQYF. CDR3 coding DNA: TGCAGCGTTGAAGGAGGAGTAGCGGGGGGGCCAGATACGCAGTATTTT.

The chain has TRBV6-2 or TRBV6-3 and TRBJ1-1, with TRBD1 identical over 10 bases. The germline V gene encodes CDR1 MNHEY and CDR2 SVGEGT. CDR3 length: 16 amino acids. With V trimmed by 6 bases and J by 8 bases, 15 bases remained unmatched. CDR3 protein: CASSRRQGARGLEAFF. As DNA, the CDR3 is TGTGCCAGCAGCCGTAGACAGGGGGCAAGAGGTCTAGAAGCTTTCTTT.

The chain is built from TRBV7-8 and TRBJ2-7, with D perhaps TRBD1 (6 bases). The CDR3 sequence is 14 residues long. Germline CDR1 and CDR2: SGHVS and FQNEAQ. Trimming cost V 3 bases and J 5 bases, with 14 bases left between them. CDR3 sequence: CASSFAGEPNEQYF. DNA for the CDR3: TGTGCCAGCAGCTTCGCAGGGGAGCCCAACGAGCAGTACTTC.

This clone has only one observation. CDR3 sequence reads: CASSLTGTGAYEQYF. For the CDR3, the DNA is TGTGCCAGCAGCTTGACCGGGACAGGAGCTTACGAGCAGTACTTC. The chain joins TRBV11-2 to TRBJ2-7; 8 bases map to TRBD1. The V segment lost 3 bases and the J segment 4 bases; nucleotides outside the gene matches: 8. The CDR3 has 15 amino acids. Germline CDR1 reads SGHAT; CDR2 reads FQNNGV.

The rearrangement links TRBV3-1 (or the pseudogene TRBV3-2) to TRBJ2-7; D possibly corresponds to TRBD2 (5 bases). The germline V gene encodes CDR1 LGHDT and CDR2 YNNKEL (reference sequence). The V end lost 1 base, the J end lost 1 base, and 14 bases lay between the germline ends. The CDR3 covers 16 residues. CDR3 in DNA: TGTGCCAGCAGCCAAGGGTACGGGTCGGGGTCCTACGAGCAGTACTTC. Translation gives CASSQGYGSGSYEQYF.

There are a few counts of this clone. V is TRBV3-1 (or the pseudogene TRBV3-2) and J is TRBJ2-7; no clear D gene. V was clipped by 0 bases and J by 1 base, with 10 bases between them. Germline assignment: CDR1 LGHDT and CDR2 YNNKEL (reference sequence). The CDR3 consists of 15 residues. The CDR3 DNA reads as TGTGCCAGCAGCCAAGATAACCTACGGTCCTACGAGCAGTACTTC. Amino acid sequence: CASSQDNLRSYEQYF.

CDR3 bases: TGTGCCAGCAGCCCGGGACAGGGGCCGGATAGCAATCAGCCCCAGCATTTT. It specifies CASSPGQGPDSNQPQHF. The chain links TRBV7-9 to TRBJ1-5, with 10 bases identical to TRBD1. After removal of 5 bases from V and 0 bases from J, the junction contained 7 bases not matched to a gene. Looked up from germline, CDR1 is SEHNR and CDR2 is FQNEAQ (reference sequence). CDR3 length equals 17 residues. Together with reference TRBV7-9 and TRBJ1-5, the CDR3 gives the full variable domain: DTGVSQNPRHKITKRGQNVTFRCDPISEHNRLYWYRQTLGQGPEFLTYFQNEAQLEKSRLLSDRFSAERPKGSFSTLEIQRTEQGDSAMYLCASSPGQGPDSNQPQHFGDGTRLSIL.

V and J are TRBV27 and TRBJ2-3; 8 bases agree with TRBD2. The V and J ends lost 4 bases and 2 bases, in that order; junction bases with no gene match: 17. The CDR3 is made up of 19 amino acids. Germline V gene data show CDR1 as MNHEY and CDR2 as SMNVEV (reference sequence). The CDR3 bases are TGTGCCAGCAGTTCTTCAGGGAGGGGACTAGTCTTTTACACAGATACGCAGTATTTT. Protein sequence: CASSSSGRGLVFYTDTQYF.

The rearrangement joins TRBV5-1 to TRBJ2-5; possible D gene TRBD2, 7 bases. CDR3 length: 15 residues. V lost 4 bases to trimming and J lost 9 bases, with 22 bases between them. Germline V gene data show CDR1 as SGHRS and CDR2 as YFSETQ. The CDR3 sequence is CASSGGGSSLGSQYF. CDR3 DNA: TGCGCCAGCAGCGGGGGGGGCTCTAGCCTGGGGTCCCAGTACTTC.

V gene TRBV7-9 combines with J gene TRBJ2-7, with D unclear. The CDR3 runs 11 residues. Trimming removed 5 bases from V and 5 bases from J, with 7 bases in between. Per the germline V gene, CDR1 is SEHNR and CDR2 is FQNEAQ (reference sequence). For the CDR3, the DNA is TGTGCCAGCAGCCAGTCCGACGAGCAGTACTTC. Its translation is CASSQSDEQYF.

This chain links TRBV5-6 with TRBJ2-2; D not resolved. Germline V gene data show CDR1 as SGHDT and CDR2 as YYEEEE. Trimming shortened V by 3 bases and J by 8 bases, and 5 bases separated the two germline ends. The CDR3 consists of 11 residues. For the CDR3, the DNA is TGTGCCAGCAGCTCGGGTGGGGAGCTGTTTTTT. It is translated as CASSSGGELFF.

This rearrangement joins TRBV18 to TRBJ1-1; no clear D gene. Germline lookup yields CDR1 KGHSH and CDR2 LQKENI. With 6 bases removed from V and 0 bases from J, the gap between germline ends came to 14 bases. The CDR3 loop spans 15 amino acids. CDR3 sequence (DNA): TGTGCCAGCTCTGGAGAGGGAAGAATGAACACTGAAGCTTTCTTT. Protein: CASSGEGRMNTEAFF.

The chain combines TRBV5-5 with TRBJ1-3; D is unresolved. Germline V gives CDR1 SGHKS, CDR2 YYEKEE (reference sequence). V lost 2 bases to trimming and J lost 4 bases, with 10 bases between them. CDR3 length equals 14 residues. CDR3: CASSFSGNGNTIYF. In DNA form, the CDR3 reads TGTGCCAGCAGCTTTTCCGGTAACGGAAACACCATATATTTT. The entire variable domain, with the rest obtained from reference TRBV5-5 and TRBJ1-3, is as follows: DAGVTQSPTHLIKTRGQQVTLRCSPISGHKSVSWYQQVLGQGPQFIFQYYEKEERGRGNFPDRFSARQFPNYSSELNVNALLLGDSALYLCASSFSGNGNTIYFGEGSWLTVV.

Here the CDR3 reads CASSPQGAWGYGYTF. The CDR3 region has the DNA TGTGCCAGCAGCCCGCAGGGGGCGTGGGGTTATGGCTACACCTTC. This sequence joins TRBV7-9 and TRBJ1-2; 8 bases line up with TRBD1. Germline V gene lookup returns CDR1 SEHNR and CDR2 FQNEAQ (reference sequence). V gave up 5 bases and J gave up 5 bases; unmatched junction bases: 10. The CDR3 loop spans 15 amino acids.

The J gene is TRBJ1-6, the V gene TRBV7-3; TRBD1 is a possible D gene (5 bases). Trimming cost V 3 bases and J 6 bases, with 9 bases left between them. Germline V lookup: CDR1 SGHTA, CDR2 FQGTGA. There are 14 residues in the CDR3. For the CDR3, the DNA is TGTGCCAGCAGCTTGACAGATCGTAATTCACCCCTCCACTTT. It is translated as CASSLTDRNSPLHF. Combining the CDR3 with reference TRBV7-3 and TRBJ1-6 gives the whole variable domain GAGVSQTPSNKVTEKGKYVELRCDPISGHTALYWYRQSLGQGPEFLIYFQGTGAADDSGLPNDRFFAVRPEGSVSTLKIQRTERGDSAVYLCASSLTDRNSPLHFGNGTRLTVT.

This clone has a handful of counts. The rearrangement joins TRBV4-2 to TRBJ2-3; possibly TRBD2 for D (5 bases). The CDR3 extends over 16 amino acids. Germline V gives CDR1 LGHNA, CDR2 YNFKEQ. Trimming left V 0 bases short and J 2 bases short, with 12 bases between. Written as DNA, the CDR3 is TGTGCCAGCAGCCAAGATAGAAACGGGGACACAGATACGCAGTATTTT. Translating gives CASSQDRNGDTDTQYF.

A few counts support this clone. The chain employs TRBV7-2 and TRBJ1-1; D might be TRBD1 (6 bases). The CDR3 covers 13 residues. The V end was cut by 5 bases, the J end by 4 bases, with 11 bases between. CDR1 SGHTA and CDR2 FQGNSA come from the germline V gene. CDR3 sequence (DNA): TGTGCCAGCAGCGAGGGGGTGGGCACTGAAGCTTTCTTT. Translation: CASSEGVGTEAFF.

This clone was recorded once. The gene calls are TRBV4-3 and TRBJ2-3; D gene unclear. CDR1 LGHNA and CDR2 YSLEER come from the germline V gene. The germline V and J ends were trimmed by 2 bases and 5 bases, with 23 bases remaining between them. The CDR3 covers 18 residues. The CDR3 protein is CASSQRTDTVGFIDTQYF. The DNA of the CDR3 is TGCGCCAGCAGCCAACGAACTGATACAGTAGGTTTCATAGATACGCAGTATTTT.

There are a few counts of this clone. This CDR3 reads CASSIDPTEETQYF. Written as DNA, the CDR3 is TGTGCCAGTAGTATAGATCCGACAGAAGAGACCCAGTACTTC. V usage is TRBV19 and J usage is TRBJ2-5; TRBD1 is a possible D gene (5 bases). Germline lookup yields CDR1 LNHDA and CDR2 SQIVND (reference sequence). Trimming stripped 0 bases from V and 3 bases from J, with 8 bases between. The CDR3 is 14 residues long.